One sample yielded the 22 T cell receptor beta chains listed below, sequenced in a study of T-cell reconstitution after alpha-beta-depleted transplantation in children. As it was prepared, the TCRbeta library received unique molecular identifiers. TCRdb analysed the PCR reads with MiXCR anew, one entry per CDR3 protein. The table includes almost 250,000 distinct CDR3 sequences, roughly 25% detected once. The sequenced sample was PBMCs, obtained before TCRalphabeta/CD19-depleted stem cell transplant. Receptors were obtained from a girl aged 2 to 9 with Fanconi anemia, due to receive a stem cell transplant.

This clonotype was observed many times. The V gene is TRBV12-3 or TRBV12-4, the J gene TRBJ2-2, with 9 nucleotides matching TRBD1. The ends lost 5 bases at V and 0 bases at J; junction bases unmatched: 1. The CDR3 sequence is 15 residues long. For the CDR3, the DNA is TGTGCCAGCAGTACAGGGGGCGCGAACACCGGGGAGCTGTTTTTT. Its translation: CASSTGGANTGELFF.

The chain's CDR3 is CSASAPGTSLHTQYF. CDR3 in DNA: TGCAGTGCTAGTGCGCCCGGGACTAGCTTACATACGCAGTATTTT. The genes are TRBV20-1 and TRBJ2-3; TRBD2 agrees at 9 bases. V lost 3 bases, J lost 7 bases, and 11 bases stayed unmatched. Per germline, CDR1 DFQATT and CDR2 SNEGSKA (reference sequence). The CDR3 spans 15 residues.

This clonotype was found many times. V and J are TRBV9 and TRBJ2-1; 7 bases fit TRBD2. There are 18 residues in the CDR3. Per germline, CDR1 SGDLS and CDR2 YYNGEE. Germline trimming cut 2 bases from V and 1 base from J; bases unmatched to any gene: 12. The DNA of the CDR3 is TGTGCCAGCAGCGTGGGGGGTTATCGGGAGGCATCCTACAATGAGCAGTTCTTC. It yields the protein CASSVGGYREASYNEQFF.

The chain links TRBV2 to TRBJ2-7, with D maybe TRBD1 (7 bases). The CDR3 loop spans 14 amino acids. V lost 2 bases, J lost 5 bases, and 13 bases lay in between. Germline CDR1 and CDR2: SNHLY and FYNNEI. The CDR3 is CASSEPGGFNEQYF. The CDR3 region has the DNA TGTGCCAGCAGTGAACCAGGGGGGTTCAACGAGCAGTACTTC.

This clonotype came up many times. V and J are TRBV12-3 or TRBV12-4 and TRBJ2-7, with 10 bases aligning to TRBD2. V was pared by 10 bases and J by 4 bases, with 16 bases of the junction left unmatched. This CDR3 comprises 16 residues. This chain's CDR3 is CATQLEASGSRYEQYF. The DNA of the CDR3 is TGTGCCACTCAGTTGGAGGCTAGCGGGAGTAGGTACGAGCAGTACTTC.

The chain recombines TRBV20-1 with TRBJ2-7, with a tentative D call TRBD2 (6 bases). The CDR3 has 14 residues. Germline V lookup: CDR1 DFQATT, CDR2 SNEGSKA (reference sequence). Trimming took 6 bases from V and 5 from J, leaving 20 bases between them. Here the CDR3 DNA reads TGCAGTGCCGACTTTACCCAAGCGGGCGACGAGCAGTACTTC. It codes for CSADFTQAGDEQYF.

This clonotype was counted ten times or more. The chain joins TRBV10-3 to TRBJ2-5, with TRBD2 matching 10 bases. The junction had 8 bases not matched to a gene; V was cut back by 8 bases and J by 5 bases. The length of the CDR3 is 14 residues. Germline V gives CDR1 ENHRY, CDR2 SYGVKD. CDR3 residues: CAICEREGSETQYF. CDR3 DNA sequence: TGTGCCATCTGCGAGCGGGAGGGATCGGAGACCCAGTACTTC.

This clonotype has at least ten counts. This chain connects TRBV12-3 or TRBV12-4 to TRBJ2-2; no clear D. CDR3 length equals 16 residues. Trimming shortened V by 3 bases and J by 1 base, and 12 bases separated the two germline ends. The CDR3 DNA is TGTGCCAGCAGTTTTCATCCAGTCGTGAACACCGGGGAGCTGTTTTTT. Translation: CASSFHPVVNTGELFF.

This clonotype was recorded many times. V usage is TRBV20-1 and J usage is TRBJ2-7; 7 bases map to TRBD1. Per germline, CDR1 DFQATT and CDR2 SNEGSKA (reference sequence). This CDR3 has 12 amino acids. After removal of 6 bases from V and 2 bases from J, the junction contained 4 bases not matched to a gene. The CDR3 spells CSAKTGPYEQYF. The CDR3 DNA sequence: TGCAGTGCAAAGACAGGGCCCTACGAGCAGTACTTC.

V and J are TRBV20-1 and TRBJ2-7; TRBD1 aligns across 8 bases. Germline V lookup: CDR1 DFQATT, CDR2 SNEGSKA (reference sequence). This CDR3 has 14 residues. V lost 1 base, J lost 3 bases, and 5 bases stayed unmatched. CDR3 DNA: TGCAGTGCTAGAGGTTCACAGGGGGGCTACGAGCAGTACTTC. This encodes CSARGSQGGYEQYF.

J is TRBJ2-5 and V is TRBV20-1; TRBD2 matches 9 bases. Germline V gene data show CDR1 as DFQATT and CDR2 as SNEGSKA (reference sequence). V lost 1 base to trimming and J lost 0 bases; unmatched junction nucleotides: 12. The length of the CDR3 is 18 residues. In DNA form, the CDR3 reads TGCAGTGCTAGAGTAGGGATAGCGGGGGACCTGTACCAAGAGACCCAGTACTTC. Translated, it gives CSARVGIAGDLYQETQYF.

This clonotype came up many times. This chain links TRBV29-1 with TRBJ2-5; 8 nucleotides line up with TRBD1. V shed 6 bases, J shed 3 bases, and the junction held 3 bases outside the gene matches. The CDR3 runs 12 residues. Germline CDR1 is SQVTM and CDR2 is ANQGSEA. CDR3 sequence reads: CSVMTGEETQYF. The CDR3, as DNA: TGCAGCGTGATGACAGGGGAAGAGACCCAGTACTTC.

The rearrangement uses TRBV5-6 and TRBJ2-3; possibly TRBD1 or TRBD2 for D (6 bases each). V was pared by 1 base and J by 0 bases, with 27 bases between. This CDR3 has 21 amino acids. Germline CDR1 reads SGHDT; CDR2 reads YYEEEE. DNA of the CDR3: TGTGCCAGCAGCTTGATACGTTGGACAGAGACTAGTGGGACTAGCACAGATACGCAGTATTTT. This codes for CASSLIRWTETSGTSTDTQYF. Together with reference TRBV5-6 and TRBJ2-3, the CDR3 gives the full variable domain: DAGVTQSPTHLIKTRGQQVTLRCSPKSGHDTVSWYQQALGQGPQFIFQYYEEEERQRGNFPDRFSGHQFPNYSSELNVNALLLGDSALYLCASSLIRWTETSGTSTDTQYFGPGTRLTVL.

The V and J genes are TRBV20-1 and TRBJ1-2, with unresolved D. The CDR3 has 14 amino acids. The germline V and J ends were trimmed by 3 bases and 4 bases, with 15 bases remaining between them. Germline assignment: CDR1 DFQATT and CDR2 SNEGSKA (reference sequence). The CDR3 nucleotides are TGCAGTGCTAGCGGCAGCGCGAACCGCTATGGCTACACCTTC. Protein product: CSASGSANRYGYTF.

This sequence joins TRBV20-1 and TRBJ2-3; D is tentatively TRBD1 or TRBD2 (7 bases each). CDR3 length: 15 amino acids. Per germline, CDR1 DFQATT and CDR2 SNEGSKA (reference sequence). Trimming stripped 4 bases from V and 3 bases from J, with 17 bases between. The CDR3, as DNA: TGCAGTGCTACCCAACGGCAGGGGGGGACAGATACGCAGTATTTT. It encodes CSATQRQGGTDTQYF.

This clonotype was observed a handful of times. The chain joins TRBV20-1 to TRBJ2-7; D unresolved. Trimming cost V 2 bases and J 2 bases, with 10 bases left between them. The germline CDR1 and CDR2 sequences are DFQATT and SNEGSKA (reference sequence). The CDR3 runs to 13 residues. The CDR3 sequence is CSARPDGAYEQYF. CDR3 coding DNA: TGCAGTGCTAGACCCGACGGTGCCTACGAGCAGTACTTC.

This chain connects TRBV12-3 or TRBV12-4 to TRBJ2-2; the D gene is possibly TRBD1 (6 bases). This CDR3 spans 15 amino acids. V was trimmed by 7 bases and J by 5 bases, leaving 17 bases between them. As DNA, the CDR3 is TGTGCCAGCATTGATGGACAGCTCCGTACCGGGGAGCTGTTTTTT. This codes for CASIDGQLRTGELFF.

V usage is TRBV7-2 and J usage is TRBJ2-7; TRBD2 aligns across 8 bases. V lost 6 bases to trimming and J lost 3 bases; unmatched junction nucleotides: 7. Germline V gene sequence: CDR1 SGHTA, CDR2 FQGNSA. The CDR3 extends over 14 amino acids. CDR3 coding DNA: TGTGCCAGCAGTTCAGGGAGCGGGGGCTACGAGCAGTACTTC. Amino acids: CASSSGSGGYEQYF. The variable domain in full, completed from reference TRBV7-2 and TRBJ2-7, reads GAGVSQSPSNKVTEKGKDVELRCDPISGHTALYWYRQSLGQGLEFLIYFQGNSAPDKSGLPSDRFSAERTGGSVSTLTIQRTQQEDSAVYLCASSSGSGGYEQYFGPGTRLTVT.

The CDR3 reads CASTLDRGTEAFF. CDR3 in DNA: TGTGCCAGCACTCTCGACAGGGGGACTGAAGCTTTCTTT. The chain links TRBV12-3 or TRBV12-4 to TRBJ1-1; 9 nucleotides align to TRBD1. The CDR3 length is 13 residues. V was clipped by 7 bases and J by 5 bases; unmatched bases: 5.

This clonotype was seen repeatedly, ten times or more. This chain connects TRBV20-1 to TRBJ1-2; D is perhaps TRBD1 (5 bases). The V gene's germline CDR1 is DFQATT and CDR2 SNEGSKA (reference sequence). V was cut by 7 bases and J by 0 bases, with 9 bases left in between. This CDR3 comprises 12 residues. The CDR3 spells CSGLTANYGYTF. The DNA of the CDR3 is TGCAGTGGTCTGACAGCTAACTATGGCTACACCTTC.

This clonotype was observed a handful of times. This chain uses TRBV6-5 with TRBJ1-4; D unresolved. The CDR3 spans 16 residues. Trimming pared 2 bases from V and 6 bases from J, leaving 16 bases between. Germline V gene lookup returns CDR1 MNHEY and CDR2 SVGAGI. CDR3 nucleotide sequence: TGTGCCAGCAGTTACGGCCCTCTGGAGGTGGATGAAAAACTGTTTTTT. The encoded protein is CASSYGPLEVDEKLFF.

The rearrangement links TRBV30 to TRBJ1-1, with 9 bases that match TRBD1. The CDR3 extends over 14 amino acids. V lost 5 bases, J lost 0 bases, and 4 bases stayed unmatched. Germline assignment: CDR1 GTSNPN and CDR2 SVGIG (reference sequence). The CDR3 is CAWLQGAVNTEAFF. CDR3 nucleotide sequence: TGTGCCTGGCTACAGGGGGCCGTGAACACTGAAGCTTTCTTT.